This TCR beta chain was captured in a study of tumor-infiltrating lymphocytes in primary liver carcinoma. As concerns this clonotype: A junction boundary mismatches the germline segment, possibly from a read error.

RNA and DNA were co-extracted from around 20-30 mg of unsorted bulk tissue. Every tumor specimen contained over 80% viable tumor cells. The CDR3 is made up of 14 amino acids. CDR1 MNHEY and CDR2 SVGEGT come from the germline V gene. The authors made TCR beta cDNA from around 500 ng total RNA with a constant-region primer. The TCR beta library was amplified through three nested multiplex PCR rounds in a modified ARM-PCR procedure. A C-beta reverse primer was combined with TRBV1-TRBV30 forward primers in the first two PCR rounds, and each round had 10 cycles. One entry per CDR3 protein results from TCRdb running MiXCR on the multiplex PCR reads. The repertoire consists of 25,000 to 30,000 distinct CDR3 sequences, with around 79% occurring once and the leading ten covering approximately 49%.

V is TRBV6-2 or TRBV6-3 and J is TRBJ1-1; D unresolved. Material: liver tumor tissue from sampling region 3. Indicated subset: tumor region T3, left-lateral pole. The TCR sequence derives from a man aged 35-49 years with primary liver carcinoma and hepatitis B virus infection. In nucleotides, the CDR3 is TGTGCCAGCAGCTACCCAGAACTGAACACTGAAGCTTTATTT. Translated, it gives CASSYPELNTEALF.